This entry is about one T cell receptor (beta chain). RNA in amounts of roughly 0.5 to 1 ug was reverse transcribed with random hexamers. It was immunoSEQ multiplex PCR that amplified TCR beta CDR3 across 54 Vbeta and 13 Jbeta. TCRdb itself ran the immunoSEQ multiplex PCR reads through MiXCR, one entry per CDR3 protein. The repertoire consists of over 100,000 distinct CDR3 sequences, with just under 95% occurring once and the leading ten covering roughly 0.12%. Sequencing of TCR beta, carried out with a high-throughput approach, was applied to CD8+ and CD4+ T cells from the blood. The data belong to a study of CD8 T cells in Susac syndrome. Material: CD8+ T cells from PBMCs. The TCR originated in a human donor in good health.

The CDR3 region has the DNA TGCAGCGTTCGGGCGGATAGCAATCAGCCCCAGCATTTT. Translated: CSVRADSNQPQHF. The chain uses TRBV29-1 and TRBJ1-5; D is unresolved. Deletions cut 5 bases from V and 0 bases from J, with 8 bases between. CDR1 and CDR2 from the germline V gene are SQVTM and ANQGSEA. The CDR3 is 13 amino acids.